These T cell receptor beta chains were read from a single sample in a study of T cells in Graves' hyperthyroidism and ophthalmopathy. Each CDR3 protein gets one entry after TCRdb re-called the multiplex PCR reads with MiXCR. In the table there are about 720,000 distinct CDR3 sequences, 16% of which are singletons. The specimen sequenced was blood. Receptors originate from a man aged 18-30 years with Graves' hyperthyroidism. CDR3s include the opening cysteine and the closing phenylalanine or tryptophan. A D gene is named only where the DNA matches it firmly. Only some rows state a clone size, as once, few, many or a class for expanded clones.

>16|TRBJ2-1|.|TRBV2|many
CASSEGGAGVADEQFF
TGTGCCAGCAGTGAAGGGGGGGCGGGTGTGGCAGATGAGCAGTTCTTC
>16|TRBJ2-1|TRBD2|TRBV28|many
CASSFIAGGSYNEQFF
TGTGCCAGCAGTTTCATAGCGGGAGGCTCCTACAATGAGCAGTTCTTC
>16|TRBJ2-3|TRBD2|TRBV2|many
CASSLGLAGSADTQYF
TGTGCCAGCAGCCTCGGACTAGCGGGAAGCGCAGATACGCAGTATTTT
>15|TRBJ1-5|.|TRBV28|.
CASSLAGRPNQPQHF
TGTGCCAGCAGTTTAGCCGGCAGACCCAATCAGCCCCAGCATTTT
>16|TRBJ1-1|.|TRBV2|many
CASSEAGAGANTEAFF
TGTGCCAGCAGTGAAGCCGGCGCAGGGGCGAACACTGAAGCTTTCTTT
>15|TRBJ1-2|.|TRBV28|many
CASTLRDTAAYGYTF
TGTGCCAGCACCCTCCGGGACACGGCCGCTTATGGCTACACCTTC
>15|TRBJ2-5|.|TRBV5-1|.
CASSSGWGLRQTQYF
TGCGCCAGCAGCTCGGGATGGGGACTCAGACAGACCCAGTACTTC
>12|TRBJ2-7|.|TRBV10-2|few
CASSGDLYEQYF
TGCGCCAGTTCCGGGGACCTCTACGAGCAGTACTTC
>14|TRBJ2-1|.|TRBV3-1|few
CASSQDPAEKEQFF
TGTGCCAGCAGCCAAGATCCGGCGGAGAAGGAGCAGTTCTTC
>16|TRBJ2-7|TRBD2|TRBV6-1|.
CASSKNIAGSCYEQYF
TGTGCCAGCAGTAAAAATATAGCGGGCAGTTGCTACGAGCAGTACTTC
>15|TRBJ1-5|TRBD1|TRBV2|.
CASSGTGSPYQPQHF
TGTGCCAGCAGTGGGACAGGGTCACCGTATCAGCCCCAGCATTTT
>16|TRBJ1-5|.|TRBV6-1|.
CASKPAPREVNQPQHF
TGTGCCAGCAAGCCCGCCCCCAGGGAGGTCAATCAGCCCCAGCATTTT
>15|TRBJ2-3|.|TRBV11-3|.
CASSLAGHRTDTQYF
TGTGCCAGCAGCTTAGCAGGGCATCGCACAGATACGCAGTATTTT
>15|TRBJ2-1|TRBD2|TRBV18|few
CASSRGDLGVNEQFF
TGTGCCAGCTCCCGGGGGGACCTGGGGGTCAATGAGCAGTTCTTC
>17|TRBJ1-3|.|TRBV15|once
CATSRDESRSSGSTIYF
TGTGCCACCAGCAGAGATGAGTCGAGGAGCTCTGGAAGCACCATATATTTT
>13|TRBJ2-7|.|TRBV12-3/TRBV12-4|.
CASSHLSGYEQYF
TGTGCCAGCAGTCATTTATCGGGGTACGAGCAGTACTTC
>13|TRBJ2-1|.|TRBV11-3|many
CASSFTKYNEQFF
TGTGCCAGCAGCTTCACTAAGTACAATGAGCAGTTCTTC
>14|TRBJ1-6|.|TRBV15|.
CATSRDRADGTLHF
TGTGCCACCAGCAGAGATAGGGCGGACGGAACCCTCCACTTT
>12|TRBJ2-7|TRBD2|TRBV20-1|.
CSGGGGTYEQYF
TGCAGTGGCGGGGGGGGAACCTACGAGCAGTACTTC
>12|TRBJ1-1|.|TRBV30|many
CASDRYPTEAFF
TGTGCTTCGGACAGATACCCCACTGAAGCTTTCTTT
>13|TRBJ1-2|.|TRBV28|many
CASSPNFLYGYTF
TGTGCCAGCAGTCCTAACTTCCTATATGGCTACACCTTC
>15|TRBJ1-6|.|TRBV11-3|few
CASSLAGQHNSPLHF
TGTGCCAGCAGCTTAGCTGGGCAGCATAATTCACCCCTCCACTTT
>16|TRBJ2-3|.|TRBV7-9|many
CASSQDLGGSTDTQYF
TGTGCCAGCAGCCAAGACCTCGGCGGGAGCACAGATACGCAGTATTTT
>11|TRBJ1-2|.|TRBV9|few
CASRTGRGYTF
TGTGCCAGCAGGACAGGAAGAGGCTACACCTTC
>13|TRBJ2-1|.|TRBV15|.
CATSIRTYNEQFF
TGTGCCACCAGCATTCGGACTTACAATGAGCAGTTCTTC
>15|TRBJ1-6|TRBD1|TRBV10-2|.
CASSEGTVYNSPLHF
TGCGCCAGCAGTGAGGGGACAGTCTATAATTCACCCCTCCACTTT
>14|TRBJ1-2|TRBD1|TRBV15|few
CATDHPGGGDGYTF
TGTGCCACCGATCATCCAGGGGGCGGCGATGGCTACACCTTC
>16|TRBJ1-1|.|TRBV2|many
CASSDTTGRPNTEAFF
TGTGCCAGCAGCGACACAACCGGACGGCCGAACACTGAAGCTTTCTTT
>15|TRBJ1-1|.|TRBV6-1|.
CASRPSGRLTYEAFF
TGTGCCAGCAGACCTTCCGGACGCTTAACCTATGAAGCTTTCTTT
>14|TRBJ2-3|.|TRBV19|.
CASSMRGNTDTQYF
TGTGCCAGTAGTATGCGAGGGAACACAGATACGCAGTATTTT
>13|TRBJ2-6|.|TRBV29-1|.
CSVGNSGANVLTF
TGCAGCGTGGGTAACTCTGGGGCCAACGTCCTGACTTTC
>14|TRBJ2-4|TRBD2|TRBV30|.
CAWSSGGRANIQYF
TGTGCCTGGAGTTCCGGCGGGAGGGCGAACATTCAGTACTTC
>15|TRBJ2-1|.|TRBV20-1|many
CSARDRDVTYNEQFF
TGCAGTGCTAGAGACCGGGACGTAACCTACAATGAGCAGTTCTTC
>16|TRBJ2-2|TRBD2|TRBV7-2|few
CASSLDGGRRTGELFF
TGTGCCAGCAGCTTAGATGGCGGGAGGCGCACCGGGGAGCTGTTTTTT
>14|TRBJ2-1|TRBD1|TRBV7-3|many
CASSYGQGAFEQFF
TGTGCCAGCAGCTACGGACAGGGGGCGTTTGAGCAGTTCTTC
>14|TRBJ2-2|TRBD2|TRBV15|few
CATRLAGNTGELFF
TGTGCCACCAGACTAGCGGGGAACACCGGGGAGCTGTTTTTT